The 8 T cell receptor beta chains in this list originate from one sample, sequenced in a study of siplizumab effects on memory and regulatory T cells. Some clones are missing from TCRdb's copy, which holds only in-frame ones; the method was immunoSEQ multiplex PCR. The sample contains some 73,000 clones, just over 90% of which appear only once. Specimen: CD8+ T cells sorted from blood. These TCRs come from a human donor in good health.

The V and J genes are TRBV7-7 and TRBJ2-5; 8 nucleotides agree with TRBD2. Germline values: CDR1 SSHAT, CDR2 FNYEAQ (reference sequence). V trimming: 4 bases; J trimming: 1 base; junction bases outside the gene matches: 8. CDR3 length: 16 residues. The CDR3 loop is CASSYNPGLGQETQYF. DNA for the CDR3: TGTGCCAGCAGCTACAATCCGGGACTAGGCCAAGAGACCCAGTACTTC.

This sequence joins TRBV27 and TRBJ1-5, with unresolved D. CDR3 length equals 13 residues. Trimming shortened V by 2 bases and J by 5 bases, and 7 bases separated the two germline ends. Germline CDR1 is MNHEY and CDR2 is SMNVEV (reference sequence). The CDR3 nucleotides are TGTGCCAGCAGTTTAGGTGGTGATCAGCCCCAGCATTTT. Translated, it gives CASSLGGDQPQHF.

The rearrangement links TRBV9 to TRBJ2-2, with D perhaps TRBD1 or TRBD2 (6 bases each). This CDR3 is 13 amino acids long. Germline values: CDR1 SGDLS, CDR2 YYNGEE. V was shortened by 4 bases and J by 3 bases, with 7 bases between the two germline ends. The CDR3 DNA reads TGTGCCAGCAGCAGGGGGGACACCGGGGAGCTGTTTTTT. Translation gives CASSRGDTGELFF.

The genes are TRBV7-9 and TRBJ2-7, with D hard to call. V was shortened by 2 bases and J by 2 bases, with 7 bases between the two germline ends. Germline loops: CDR1 SEHNR, CDR2 FQNEAQ (reference sequence). This CDR3 spans 13 amino acids. The CDR3 DNA is TGTGCCAGCAGCTTACCCGAGGCCTACGAGCAGTACTTC. It specifies CASSLPEAYEQYF.

This chain joins TRBV7-9 and TRBJ2-2; 12 bases are shared with TRBD2. Trimming at V came to 6 bases and at J to 2 bases, leaving 4 bases not matched to a gene. From germline, CDR1 is SEHNR and CDR2 FQNEAQ (reference sequence). This CDR3 is 16 amino acids long. This chain's CDR3 is CASSTSGGYNTGELFF. Written as DNA, the CDR3 is TGTGCCAGCAGTACTAGCGGGGGGTACAACACCGGGGAGCTGTTTTTT.

This clone was recorded only once. This chain uses TRBV7-9 with TRBJ2-1; TRBD2 matches at 7 bases. This CDR3 comprises 15 residues. V lost 7 bases to trimming and J lost 0 bases; unmatched junction nucleotides: 6. CDR1 SEHNR and CDR2 FQNEAQ come from the germline V gene (reference sequence). CDR3 DNA sequence: TGTGCCAGCACCCCTAGCGGAAGCTCCTACAATGAGCAGTTCTTC. As protein: CASTPSGSSYNEQFF. The whole variable domain, remainder taken from reference TRBV7-9 and TRBJ2-1, is DTGVSQNPRHKITKRGQNVTFRCDPISEHNRLYWYRQTLGQGPEFLTYFQNEAQLEKSRLLSDRFSAERPKGSFSTLEIQRTEQGDSAMYLCASTPSGSSYNEQFFGPGTRLTVL.

J is TRBJ2-3 and V is TRBV5-1; D is perhaps TRBD2 (7 bases). V shed 2 bases and J shed 4 bases, with 17 bases lying between them. The CDR3 contains 16 residues. The germline CDR1 and CDR2 sequences are SGHRS and YFSETQ. The CDR3 is CASSFADGGPADTQYF. CDR3 nucleotide sequence: TGCGCCAGCAGCTTTGCCGACGGGGGGCCAGCAGATACGCAGTATTTT.

The chain combines TRBV9 with TRBJ1-1; 8 bases match TRBD1. The CDR3 has 14 amino acids. Per the germline V gene, CDR1 is SGDLS and CDR2 is YYNGEE. Trimming removed 3 bases from V and 3 bases from J; junction bases left unmatched: 4. DNA for the CDR3: TGTGCCAGCAGCGCAACAGGGGGTGACACTGAAGCTTTCTTT. Its protein product is CASSATGGDTEAFF.